The TCR beta chain under discussion was sequenced for a study of long-term antiretroviral therapy in people with HIV. The study's findings and limits: Pre-ART clonal expansions dominated every time point's repertoire.

With survey level as its setting, the immunoSEQ assay was v3.0. Profiled with immunoSEQ multiplex PCR; TCRdb holds only in-frame clones, not every one. The sample has roughly 34,000 clones; around 79% are singletons. This CDR3 contains 17 residues. The V gene end was trimmed by 5 bases and the J gene end by 5 bases; junction bases not matched to a gene: 16. Germline CDR1 and CDR2: GTSNPN and SVGIG (reference sequence). A note on this clone: What it recognizes is unknown.

The rearrangement joins TRBV30 to TRBJ2-1; 9 nucleotides agree with TRBD1. Source: unsorted PBMCs, taken 1.9 years after starting antiretroviral therapy. The TCR was taken from a man aged 18 to 30 with HIV. CDR3 in amino acids: CAWVWLGTGRGDNEQFF. The DNA of the CDR3 is TGTGCCTGGGTGTGGCTGGGGACAGGGAGAGGGGACAATGAGCAGTTCTTC.